A selection of T cell receptor beta chains follows, all from one sample in a study of blood T cells in healthy people across ages. TCRdb redid the calling of the 5' RACE reads with MiXCR, one entry per CDR3 protein. Here the sample spans about 1.8 million distinct CDR3 sequences, just under 50% being singletons. The sample comprised blood. These receptors were obtained from a woman in her 40s in good health. Each CDR3 is given with its conserved first and last residue. The order of the fields is clone size, V gene, J gene, D gene, CDR3 DNA, CDR3 protein. A D gene is named only where the DNA matches it firmly. The size entry is marked missing in some rows and otherwise reads once, few, many or a size class.

abundance: NA; v_gene: TRBV4-3; j_gene: TRBJ1-6; d_gene: NA; CDR3nt: TGCGCCAGCAGCCAAGGCAGGACCTATAATTCACCCCTCCACTTT; CDR3aa: CASSQGRTYNSPLHF
abundance: few; v_gene: TRBV20-1; j_gene: TRBJ2-5; d_gene: NA; CDR3nt: TGCAGTGCTAGCGGCACTCGCCAAGAGACCCAGTACTTC; CDR3aa: CSASGTRQETQYF
abundance: NA; v_gene: TRBV20-1; j_gene: TRBJ1-5; d_gene: TRBD1; CDR3nt: TGCAGTGCTAGACCCGGGGACAGGGGGATTAGCAATCAGCCCCAGCATTTT; CDR3aa: CSARPGDRGISNQPQHF
abundance: NA; v_gene: TRBV27; j_gene: TRBJ2-7; d_gene: TRBD1; CDR3nt: TGTGCCAGCAGCCTAATACCCGGGACAGAAAGCTCCTACGAGCAGTACTTC; CDR3aa: CASSLIPGTESSYEQYF
abundance: NA; v_gene: TRBV7-2; j_gene: TRBJ1-5; d_gene: NA; CDR3nt: TGTGCCAGCAGCGTAGTCAGGGGAGATCAGCCCCAGCATTTT; CDR3aa: CASSVVRGDQPQHF
abundance: NA; v_gene: TRBV2; j_gene: TRBJ2-7; d_gene: NA; CDR3nt: TGTGCCAGCACGGTTACCTACGAGCAGCACTTC; CDR3aa: CASTVTYEQHF
abundance: few; v_gene: TRBV20-1; j_gene: TRBJ1-2; d_gene: NA; CDR3nt: TGCAGTGCTAGAGACAGTGACTACTATGGCTACACCTTC; CDR3aa: CSARDSDYYGYTF
abundance: few; v_gene: TRBV6-5; j_gene: TRBJ2-7; d_gene: NA; CDR3nt: TGTGCCAGCAGGAGACAGTTTGGTCCCGACGAGCAGTACTTC; CDR3aa: CASRRQFGPDEQYF
abundance: few; v_gene: TRBV14; j_gene: TRBJ2-7; d_gene: TRBD2; CDR3nt: TGTGCCAGCAGCCAAGTAAGACTAGCGGGGTTTTCCTACGAGCAGTACTTC; CDR3aa: CASSQVRLAGFSYEQYF
abundance: many; v_gene: TRBV28; j_gene: TRBJ2-5; d_gene: NA; CDR3nt: TGTGCCAGCAGTTTAGGAGTCGGGAAGACCCAGTACTTC; CDR3aa: CASSLGVGKTQYF
abundance: NA; v_gene: TRBV6-2/TRBV6-3; j_gene: TRBJ1-2; d_gene: NA; CDR3nt: TGTGCCAGCAAAGGGACGCGGGATAACTATGGCTACGCCTTC; CDR3aa: CASKGTRDNYGYAF
abundance: few; v_gene: TRBV20-1; j_gene: TRBJ2-5; d_gene: NA; CDR3nt: TGCAGTGCCGCGAGGGGGGAACTCCAAGAGACCCAGTACTTC; CDR3aa: CSAARGELQETQYF
abundance: NA; v_gene: TRBV13; j_gene: TRBJ1-1; d_gene: TRBD1; CDR3nt: TGTGCCAGCAGCTCGGACAGGGTGCGCACTGAAGCTTTCTTT; CDR3aa: CASSSDRVRTEAFF
abundance: NA; v_gene: TRBV5-1; j_gene: TRBJ2-3; d_gene: TRBD1; CDR3nt: TGCGCCAGCAGCCCCTGGACAGGGGTCACAGATACGCAGTATTTT; CDR3aa: CASSPWTGVTDTQYF
abundance: once; v_gene: TRBV6-2/TRBV6-3; j_gene: TRBJ2-7; d_gene: TRBD2; CDR3nt: TGTGCCAGCAGTTCGGGACTAGCGGGGGCCCTCTGTGAGCAGTACTTC; CDR3aa: CASSSGLAGALCEQYF
abundance: few; v_gene: TRBV9; j_gene: TRBJ1-2; d_gene: NA; CDR3nt: TGTGCCAGCAGCGTCGGGGATGGCTACACCTTC; CDR3aa: CASSVGDGYTF
abundance: NA; v_gene: TRBV5-1; j_gene: TRBJ1-6; d_gene: NA; CDR3nt: TGCGCCAGCAGCTTGGGACCCACGTGGGACAACAATTCACCCCTCCACTTT; CDR3aa: CASSLGPTWDNNSPLHF
abundance: NA; v_gene: TRBV7-8; j_gene: TRBJ1-5; d_gene: NA; CDR3nt: TGTGCCAGCAGCTTAGGGGTTCACGGAGTAGGAAATCAGCCCCAGCATTTT; CDR3aa: CASSLGVHGVGNQPQHF
abundance: few; v_gene: TRBV5-1; j_gene: TRBJ2-1; d_gene: TRBD1; CDR3nt: TGCGCCAGCAGCTTGGAACAGGGGTCTCGAGAGCAGTTCTTC; CDR3aa: CASSLEQGSREQFF
abundance: NA; v_gene: TRBV24-1; j_gene: TRBJ2-5; d_gene: NA; CDR3nt: TGTGCCACCAGTGGCCCGGGCAGGGGTAAAGAGACCCAGTACTTC; CDR3aa: CATSGPGRGKETQYF
abundance: NA; v_gene: TRBV11-2; j_gene: TRBJ2-3; d_gene: NA; CDR3nt: TGTGCCAGCAGCCCTCCAGGGCGCCGGACAGATACGCAGTATTTT; CDR3aa: CASSPPGRRTDTQYF
abundance: NA; v_gene: TRBV6-2/TRBV6-3; j_gene: TRBJ2-7; d_gene: TRBD2; CDR3nt: TGTGCCAGCAGTTGGCAGCGGGGGGGATCGGGCGAGCAGTACTTC; CDR3aa: CASSWQRGGSGEQYF
abundance: NA; v_gene: TRBV12-3/TRBV12-4; j_gene: TRBJ2-7; d_gene: NA; CDR3nt: TGTGCCAGCAGTTTGGACGAGCCCTACGAGCAGTACTTC; CDR3aa: CASSLDEPYEQYF
abundance: few; v_gene: TRBV5-5; j_gene: TRBJ2-5; d_gene: NA; CDR3nt: TGTGCCAGCAGCATCATCCCGGAAAAAACTGGAGACCAAGAGACCCAGTACTTC; CDR3aa: CASSIIPEKTGDQETQYF
abundance: NA; v_gene: TRBV5-1; j_gene: TRBJ1-2; d_gene: TRBD1; CDR3nt: TGCGCCAGCAGCTTGAGGCATGCGGCAGGGGGCAACTATGGCTACACCTTC; CDR3aa: CASSLRHAAGGNYGYTF
abundance: few; v_gene: TRBV7-2; j_gene: TRBJ2-6; d_gene: TRBD1; CDR3nt: TGTGCCAGCAGCTTTCAGGGACAGGGAGGGGCCAACGTCCTGACTTTC; CDR3aa: CASSFQGQGGANVLTF
abundance: NA; v_gene: TRBV7-2; j_gene: TRBJ1-6; d_gene: TRBD1; CDR3nt: TGTGCCAGCAGCCCAGGGACAGGGGGAGGTGTACCCCTCCACTTT; CDR3aa: CASSPGTGGGVPLHF
abundance: NA; v_gene: TRBV29-1; j_gene: TRBJ1-2; d_gene: NA; CDR3nt: TGCAGCGTTGGGGAGAATGGCTACACCTTC; CDR3aa: CSVGENGYTF
abundance: NA; v_gene: TRBV25-1; j_gene: TRBJ2-1; d_gene: NA; CDR3nt: TGTGCCAGCAGTGAGAACTCCTACAATGAGCAGTTCTTC; CDR3aa: CASSENSYNEQFF
abundance: NA; v_gene: TRBV28; j_gene: TRBJ1-1; d_gene: NA; CDR3nt: TGTGCCAGCAGTTTTCGTTACAGGGTTAGTAACACTGAAGCTTTCTTT; CDR3aa: CASSFRYRVSNTEAFF
abundance: NA; v_gene: TRBV15; j_gene: TRBJ2-3; d_gene: NA; CDR3nt: TGTGCCACCAGCAGAGGGACGGTCACAGATACGCAGTATTTT; CDR3aa: CATSRGTVTDTQYF
abundance: once; v_gene: TRBV7-2; j_gene: TRBJ1-6; d_gene: TRBD1; CDR3nt: TGTGCCAGCAGCCGCTCCGGGGGACAGGGGGGCCCCCTCCACTTT; CDR3aa: CASSRSGGQGGPLHF
abundance: few; v_gene: TRBV2; j_gene: TRBJ2-5; d_gene: TRBD1; CDR3nt: TGTGCCAGCAGTCACGACAGGGGGTATCAAGAGACCCAGTACTTC; CDR3aa: CASSHDRGYQETQYF
abundance: few; v_gene: TRBV20-1; j_gene: TRBJ2-4; d_gene: NA; CDR3nt: TGCAGTGCTAGAGATCAGTACTTC; CDR3aa: CSARDQYF
abundance: NA; v_gene: TRBV6-6; j_gene: TRBJ2-6; d_gene: NA; CDR3nt: TGTGCCAGCAGTTACAGGGGTGCATCTGGGGCCAACGTCCTGACTTTC; CDR3aa: CASSYRGASGANVLTF
abundance: NA; v_gene: TRBV6-5; j_gene: TRBJ2-7; d_gene: NA; CDR3nt: TGTGCCAGCAGTTACTCGAATGAGGGAACCTACGAGCAGTACTTC; CDR3aa: CASSYSNEGTYEQYF
abundance: NA; v_gene: TRBV28; j_gene: TRBJ1-2; d_gene: TRBD1; CDR3nt: TGTGCCAGCAGTCGCGGGACAGGGGGGTCTAGACCTAACTATGGCTACACCTTC; CDR3aa: CASSRGTGGSRPNYGYTF
abundance: NA; v_gene: TRBV7-2; j_gene: TRBJ2-5; d_gene: NA; CDR3nt: TGTGCCAGCAGCTTCGGCGGGACAGCACAAGAGACCCAGTACTTC; CDR3aa: CASSFGGTAQETQYF
abundance: NA; v_gene: TRBV5-1; j_gene: TRBJ2-5; d_gene: NA; CDR3nt: TGCGCCAGCAGCTCGCCTAAGGGGGAAGAGACCCAGTACTTC; CDR3aa: CASSSPKGEETQYF
abundance: NA; v_gene: TRBV7-2; j_gene: TRBJ2-7; d_gene: NA; CDR3nt: TGTGCCAGCAGCTTACGGGCTAGGTACGAGCAGTACTTC; CDR3aa: CASSLRARYEQYF
abundance: NA; v_gene: TRBV4-2; j_gene: TRBJ1-4; d_gene: TRBD1; CDR3nt: TGTGCCAGCAGTTTAACCGGGACAGGGGGCGCAACTAATGAAAAACTGTTTTTT; CDR3aa: CASSLTGTGGATNEKLFF
abundance: once; v_gene: TRBV6-6; j_gene: TRBJ2-5; d_gene: NA; CDR3nt: TGTGCCAGCAGTTACTCCCGGAATAGCGGATATCAAGAGACCCAGTACTTC; CDR3aa: CASSYSRNSGYQETQYF
abundance: NA; v_gene: TRBV4-2; j_gene: TRBJ2-7; d_gene: NA; CDR3nt: TGTGCCAGCAGCCAAGAGGTGAATCGGGGGACCTACGAGCAGTACTTC; CDR3aa: CASSQEVNRGTYEQYF
abundance: few; v_gene: TRBV20-1; j_gene: TRBJ2-5; d_gene: NA; CDR3nt: TGCAGTGCTAGGTCGGGGGGCGTCCAAGAGACCCAGTACTTC; CDR3aa: CSARSGGVQETQYF
abundance: once; v_gene: TRBV10-3; j_gene: TRBJ2-7; d_gene: NA; CDR3nt: TGTGCCATCAGTGAGTCGATAGGGTACGAGCAGTACTTC; CDR3aa: CAISESIGYEQYF
abundance: NA; v_gene: TRBV4-2; j_gene: TRBJ2-7; d_gene: NA; CDR3nt: TGTGCCAGCAGCCAAGATTTGCCAGGGCTTGTCGAGCAGTACTTC; CDR3aa: CASSQDLPGLVEQYF
abundance: NA; v_gene: TRBV28; j_gene: TRBJ1-5; d_gene: NA; CDR3nt: TGTGCCAGCACGTTTGGCCCTAGGACGGACCAGCATTTT; CDR3aa: CASTFGPRTDQHF
abundance: NA; v_gene: TRBV7-2; j_gene: TRBJ2-5; d_gene: NA; CDR3nt: TGTGCCAGCAGCCCGCGGGATGGGCTGGAGACCCAGTACTTC; CDR3aa: CASSPRDGLETQYF
abundance: NA; v_gene: TRBV20-1; j_gene: TRBJ2-1; d_gene: NA; CDR3nt: TGCAGTGCCGAAGGGGGGCCGGTGTACAATGAGCAGTTCTTC; CDR3aa: CSAEGGPVYNEQFF
abundance: many; v_gene: TRBV27; j_gene: TRBJ2-7; d_gene: NA; CDR3nt: TGTGCCAGCAGTTTATCCCCCTCCTACGAGCAGTACTTC; CDR3aa: CASSLSPSYEQYF
abundance: few; v_gene: TRBV15; j_gene: TRBJ2-7; d_gene: TRBD1; CDR3nt: TGTGCCACCAGCAGAGGGGACAGGGGTCGTCCCTACGAGCAGTACTTC; CDR3aa: CATSRGDRGRPYEQYF